This T cell receptor beta chain was identified in a study of blood T cell repertoires in COVID-19. Measured with immunoSEQ multiplex PCR; TCRdb has only the in-frame clones, and not every one. Here the sample spans over 100,000 clones, 80% to 85% being singletons. The sequence derives from a woman aged 60-75 years with active or convalescent COVID-19. Material: peripheral blood.

The CDR3 nucleotides read TGTGCCAGCTCCGGGGGAGCTAACTATGGCTACACCTTC. Translation gives CASSGGANYGYTF. The rearrangement uses TRBV28 and TRBJ1-2; D is perhaps TRBD1 (5 bases). Germline V gene data show CDR1 as MDHEN and CDR2 as SYDVKM. Trimming left V 8 bases short and J 0 bases short, with 10 bases between. The length of the CDR3 is 13 residues.